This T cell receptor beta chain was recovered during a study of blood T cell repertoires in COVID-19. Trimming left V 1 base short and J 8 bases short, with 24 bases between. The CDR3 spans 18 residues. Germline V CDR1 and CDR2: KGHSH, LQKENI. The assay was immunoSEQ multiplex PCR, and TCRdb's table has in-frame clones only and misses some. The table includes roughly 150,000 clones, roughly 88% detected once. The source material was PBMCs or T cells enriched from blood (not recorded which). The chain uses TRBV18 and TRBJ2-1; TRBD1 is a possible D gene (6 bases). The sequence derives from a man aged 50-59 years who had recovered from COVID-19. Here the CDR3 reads CASSPQEYQGYTVDEQFF. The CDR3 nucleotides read TGTGCCAGCTCACCACAGGAGTACCAGGGGTATACGGTCGATGAGCAGTTCTTC.